These T cell receptor beta chains were read from a single sample in a study of cytomegalovirus exposure and HLA in healthy donors. This table comes from immunoSEQ multiplex PCR, and its TCRdb copy is limited to in-frame clones, with some not included. The table has about 120,000 clones, 65% to 75% seen once; the top ten hold around 4.2%. The sequenced sample consisted of PBMCs. Receptor source: a woman aged 40-49 years in good health and CMV-seropositive. Both conserved end residues are part of each CDR3. The D gene is left open where the match is weak.

V	J	D	DNA	CDR3
TRBV12-5	TRBJ2-7	TRBD1	TGTGCTAGTGGTTTGGGACAGGGCTCCTACGAGCAGTACTTC	CASGLGQGSYEQYF
TRBV7-6	TRBJ2-1	TRBD2	TGTGCCAGCAGCCTGAGCGGGGGCCGTTCGGATGAGCAGTTCTTC	CASSLSGGRSDEQFF
TRBV7-2	TRBJ1-2	TRBD1	TGTGCCAGCAGCCCGGTGGGCAGGGGGCTTGGCTACACCTTC	CASSPVGRGLGYTF
TRBV29-1	TRBJ2-3	.	TGCAGCGTTCTCGAACCAGGGCCCGATACGCAGTATTTT	CSVLEPGPDTQYF
TRBV11-3	TRBJ1-1	.	TGTGCCAGCAGCCCGCGACTTTCGATGAACACTGAAGCTTTCTTT	CASSPRLSMNTEAFF
TRBV25-1	TRBJ1-2	.	TGTGCCAGCAGTGAAGACTCCCGAATGGATGGCTACACCTTC	CASSEDSRMDGYTF
TRBV6-5	TRBJ1-6	TRBD1	TGTGCCAGCAGCTTGGGACAGCTTAATTCACCCCTCCACTTT	CASSLGQLNSPLHF
TRBV7-9	TRBJ2-3	TRBD2	TGTGCCAGCTCGGGACTAGCGGGAGTTCCCACAGATACGCAGTATTTT	CASSGLAGVPTDTQYF
TRBV6-5	TRBJ1-1	.	TGTGCCAGCAGTTTGGACAGATCGGGGAACACTGAAGCTTTCTTT	CASSLDRSGNTEAFF
TRBV7-9	TRBJ2-7	.	TGTGCCAGCAGCTTAAAGGCCACAGGGGAGCAGTACTTC	CASSLKATGEQYF
TRBV6-1	TRBJ2-7	TRBD1	TGTGCCAGCAGTGAACCAGTTGTCAGGGGGCTAAAAGAGCAGTACTTC	CASSEPVVRGLKEQYF
TRBV7-2	TRBJ1-2	.	TGTGCCAGCAGCTTAGCGGCAGGGAACTATGGCTACACCTTC	CASSLAAGNYGYTF
TRBV27	TRBJ1-5	.	TGTGCCAGCAGTGCGACAGATCCCAATCAGCCCCAGCATTTT	CASSATDPNQPQHF
TRBV19	TRBJ2-2	TRBD2	TGTGCCAGTAGTACAGCGGGGGAAACCGGGGAGCTGTTTTTT	CASSTAGETGELFF
TRBV7-8	TRBJ1-5	.	TGTGCCAGCAGCTTAGATCGTTTCTCAGGGAATCAGCCCCAGCATTTT	CASSLDRFSGNQPQHF
TRBV30	TRBJ1-6	TRBD1	TGTGCCTGGAGTGTAAGGGGGTTTCGGGACAGGGGGCGTCGTGGCTATAATTCACCCCTCCACTTT	CAWSVRGFRDRGRRGYNSPLHF
TRBV6-5	TRBJ1-6	TRBD1	TGTGCCAGCAGTCGACAGGGGGGGAATTCACCCCTCCACTTT	CASSRQGGNSPLHF
TRBV30	TRBJ1-5	TRBD1	TGTGCCTGGAGTAAACCGGGGACAGGGAGGAGACAGCCCCAGCATTTT	CAWSKPGTGRRQPQHF
TRBV15	TRBJ2-3	.	TGTGCCACCAGCAGAGATCCAGGTTACACAGATACGCAGTATTTT	CATSRDPGYTDTQYF
TRBV5-4	TRBJ1-4	TRBD1	TGTGCCAGCAGCCCAGGGGGAGCAACTAATGAAAAACTGTTTTTT	CASSPGGATNEKLFF
TRBV7-3	TRBJ1-5	.	TGTGCCAGCGCGGGTAGTAGCAATCAGCCCCAGCATTTT	CASAGSSNQPQHF
TRBV6-1	TRBJ2-5	TRBD2	TGTGCCAGCAGTCGGGGGGGAGAAGAGACCCAGTACTTC	CASSRGGEETQYF